Presented here are 28 T cell receptor beta chains from one specimen sequenced in a study of STAT5B mutations in CD4+ large granular lymphocyte leukemia. Clones were read by immunoSEQ multiplex PCR, and TCRdb kept only the in-frame ones, dropping some. This table holds 7,000 to 9,500 clones, about nine tenths found once. The sample was PBMCs. These TCRs come from an older woman with CD4+ T-cell large granular lymphocyte leukemia.

The CDR3 reads CASTDITGVEQYF. The CDR3 DNA follows: TGTGCCAGTACCGACATTACAGGGGTCGAGCAGTACTTC. The chain employs TRBV19 and TRBJ2-7, with TRBD1 matching 7 bases. Germline lookup yields CDR1 LNHDA and CDR2 SQIVND (reference sequence). This CDR3 has 13 amino acids. V was pared by 7 bases and J by 6 bases, with 9 bases of the junction left unmatched.

The chain has TRBV5-1 and TRBJ1-1; TRBD1 might be the D (5 bases). Germline values: CDR1 SGHRS, CDR2 YFSETQ. Trimming left V 0 bases short and J 0 bases short, with 6 bases between. This CDR3 has 14 residues. The CDR3 here is CASSLGQMNTEAFF. DNA for the CDR3: TGCGCCAGCAGCTTGGGACAGATGAACACTGAAGCTTTCTTT.

This chain connects TRBV28 to TRBJ2-7; 12 bases are shared with TRBD2. Germline CDR1 is MDHEN and CDR2 is SYDVKM. The length of the CDR3 is 18 residues. The V segment lost 5 bases and the J segment 2 bases; nucleotides outside the gene matches: 13. The CDR3, as DNA: TGTGCCAGCAGTCCCCCTCAGGGGCTAGCGGGGGGGCCCTACGAGCAGTACTTC. Its protein is CASSPPQGLAGGPYEQYF.

In this sample, this clone turned up a few times. This sequence joins TRBV2 and TRBJ1-5; D unresolved. The CDR3 covers 13 residues. Germline CDR1 reads SNHLY; CDR2 reads FYNNEI. The V end was cut by 3 bases, the J end by 1 base, with 4 bases between. The CDR3 protein is CASSDNSNQPQHF. DNA of the CDR3: TGTGCCAGCAGTGACAACAGCAATCAGCCCCAGCATTTT.

This clone showed up just once. The rearrangement links TRBV5-4 to TRBJ1-4; the D gene is possibly TRBD1 (5 bases). The germline V and J ends were trimmed by 4 bases and 8 bases, with 18 bases remaining between them. The CDR3 is 15 residues long. Germline V gene data show CDR1 as SGHNT and CDR2 as YYREEE (reference sequence). The CDR3 coding sequence is TGTGCCAGCAGCCTTTTCGACAGAAGGGACGAAAAACTGTTTTTT. As protein: CASSLFDRRDEKLFF. Full variable domain (remainder filled in from reference TRBV5-4 and TRBJ1-4): ETGVTQSPTHLIKTRGQQVTLRCSSQSGHNTVSWYQQALGQGPQFIFQYYREEENGRGNFPPRFSGLQFPNYSSELNVNALELDDSALYLCASSLFDRRDEKLFFGSGTQLSVL.

This chain connects TRBV7-2 to TRBJ2-5, with 7 bases aligning to TRBD2. CDR1 SGHTA and CDR2 FQGNSA come from the germline V gene. This CDR3 spans 14 amino acids. The J segment lost 10 bases and the V segment lost 0 bases, leaving 8 bases of the junction unmatched. CDR3 sequence (DNA): TGTGCCAGCAGCTTAGCGCTAGCTAGCGGCCACCAGTACTTC. It encodes CASSLALASGHQYF.

This clone is a singleton in its sample. The genes are TRBV19 and TRBJ1-2; D is unresolved. The CDR3 has 13 amino acids. The V gene lost 4 bases and the J gene lost 4 bases, with 10 bases spanning the gap. Germline assignment: CDR1 LNHDA and CDR2 SQIVND (reference sequence). Here the CDR3 reads CASSTDTFYGYTF. For the CDR3, the DNA is TGTGCCAGTAGTACCGACACCTTCTATGGCTACACCTTC. Full variable domain (outside the CDR3, taken from reference TRBV19 and TRBJ1-2): DGGITQSPKYLFRKEGQNVTLSCEQNLNHDAMYWYRQDPGQGLRLIYYSQIVNDFQKGDIAEGYSVSREKKESFPLTVTSAQKNPTAFYLCASSTDTFYGYTFGSGTRLTVV.

V is TRBV9 and J is TRBJ2-7; D gene unclear. Germline loops: CDR1 SGDLS, CDR2 YYNGEE. CDR3 length equals 14 residues. V lost 1 base and J lost 4, with 12 bases in between. The CDR3 loop is CASSVTAGPYEQYF. The CDR3 nucleotides are TGTGCCAGCAGCGTAACCGCAGGCCCATACGAGCAGTACTTC. The full variable domain, completed using reference TRBV9 and TRBJ2-7, is DSGVTQTPKHLITATGQRVTLRCSPRSGDLSVYWYQQSLDQGLQFLIQYYNGEERAKGNILERFSAQQFPDLHSELNLSSLELGDSALYFCASSVTAGPYEQYFGPGTRLTVT.

The CDR3 DNA reads as TGTGCCAGCACACAGACAGGGGTGAATGAGCAGTTCTTC. This sequence encodes CASTQTGVNEQFF. The rearrangement links TRBV7-9 to TRBJ2-1; 8 bases are shared with TRBD1. V was clipped by 7 bases and J by 7 bases; unmatched bases: 6. Per the germline V gene, CDR1 is SEHNR and CDR2 is FQNEAQ (reference sequence). This CDR3 is built from 13 residues.

The chain is built from TRBV5-1 and TRBJ2-3; 11 bases map to TRBD2. CDR3 length: 17 residues. The trim removed 4 bases at V and 0 bases at J, leaving 7 bases unmatched. Germline lookup yields CDR1 SGHRS and CDR2 YFSETQ. CDR3 in amino acids: CASSRETSGVSTDTQYF. CDR3 in DNA: TGCGCCAGCAGCCGAGAGACTAGCGGGGTGAGCACAGATACGCAGTATTTT.

Points on this clone: Compared with germline, one end of the junction differs, possibly owing to a read error. This CDR3 reads CASSPKIVAGLIF. For the CDR3, the DNA is TGTGCCAGCAGCCCAAAGATCGTAGCGGGTCTAATCTTC. This chain joins TRBV11-2 and TRBJ2-1, with 7 nucleotides matching TRBD2. CDR3 length: 13 amino acids. Germline CDR1 and CDR2: SGHAT and FQNNGV.

V is TRBV5-6 and J is TRBJ1-1; D remains unclear. Germline V lookup: CDR1 SGHDT, CDR2 YYEEEE. With 6 bases removed from V and 0 bases from J, the gap between germline ends came to 12 bases. The CDR3 has 14 amino acids. The CDR3 spells CASTTRQLNTEAFF. The DNA for the CDR3 is TGTGCCAGCACCACGAGGCAGCTGAACACTGAAGCTTTCTTT.

This chain joins TRBV28 and TRBJ1-5, with D unclear. The germline CDR1 and CDR2 sequences are MDHEN and SYDVKM. The V gene lost 1 base and the J gene lost 4 bases, with 14 bases spanning the gap. The CDR3 runs 16 residues. The CDR3 DNA is TGTGCCAGCAGTTTATCGCTGTCTGGAGAGAATCAGCCCCAGCATTTT. Translation: CASSLSLSGENQPQHF.

This clone showed up just once. The rearrangement links TRBV7-2 to TRBJ1-4; maybe TRBD1 (5 bases). CDR1 is SGHTA, CDR2 FQGNSA, per germline. V was pared by 6 bases and J by 0 bases, with 11 bases between. The CDR3 is made up of 15 amino acids. CDR3 sequence reads: CASRQGSTTNEKLFF. For the CDR3, the DNA is TGTGCCAGCAGGCAGGGTTCCACAACTAATGAAAAACTGTTTTTT.

This chain links TRBV18 with TRBJ2-1; weak D call: TRBD2 (6 bases). Trimming pared 6 bases from V and 7 bases from J, leaving 13 bases between. Germline V gives CDR1 KGHSH, CDR2 LQKENI. This CDR3 comprises 13 residues. As DNA, the CDR3 is TGTGCCAGCTCTCCGGGAGCACGGAATGAGCAGTTCTTC. Translating gives CASSPGARNEQFF.

V gene TRBV6-1 combines with J gene TRBJ1-4; a weak D match, TRBD1 (5 bases). There are 12 residues in the CDR3. Looked up from germline, CDR1 is MNHNS and CDR2 is SASEGT. V shed 10 bases and J shed 5 bases, with 11 bases lying between them. Written as DNA, the CDR3 is TGTGCCATCAACGGGGGGAATGAAAAACTGTTTTTT. It is translated as CAINGGNEKLFF.

This chain connects TRBV2 to TRBJ2-5, with D tentatively TRBD2 (6 bases). Trimming stripped 5 bases from V and 4 bases from J, with 14 bases between. Germline V gene sequence: CDR1 SNHLY, CDR2 FYNNEI. This CDR3 is 14 amino acids long. The CDR3 spells CASSPRLVRETQYF. CDR3 nucleotides: TGTGCCAGCAGTCCACGACTAGTCCGAGAGACCCAGTACTTC.

The CDR3 reads CASSLTEWGFYEQYF. The CDR3 nucleotides are TGTGCCAGCAGCTTGACAGAATGGGGTTTCTACGAGCAGTACTTC. V usage is TRBV5-6 and J usage is TRBJ2-7; no clear D gene. Deletions cut 1 base from V and 3 bases from J, with 14 bases between. This CDR3 is 15 amino acids long. Germline lookup yields CDR1 SGHDT and CDR2 YYEEEE.

J is TRBJ1-2 and V is TRBV7-2, with D perhaps TRBD1 (5 bases). The CDR3 is made up of 14 amino acids. Between the trimmed V and J ends, which lost 0 bases and 4 bases, there was a span of 9 bases. Germline V lookup: CDR1 SGHTA, CDR2 FQGNSA. CDR3 bases: TGTGCCAGCAGCTTAGCGGGGCTCGGCTATGGCTACACCTTC. It yields the protein CASSLAGLGYGYTF.

J is TRBJ2-7 and V is TRBV2; TRBD1 matches 10 bases. The CDR3 extends over 13 amino acids. The V and J ends lost 5 bases and 3 bases, in that order; junction bases with no gene match: 1. Germline lookup yields CDR1 SNHLY and CDR2 FYNNEI. CDR3 sequence: CASSWDRGYEQYF. The CDR3 DNA is TGTGCCAGCAGTTGGGACAGGGGCTACGAGCAGTACTTC.

The gene calls are TRBV5-1 and TRBJ2-3, with 7 bases that match TRBD2. The CDR3 length is 15 residues. Germline V gene sequence: CDR1 SGHRS, CDR2 YFSETQ. J gave up 6 bases and V 5 bases, and 12 bases lay outside the gene matches. CDR3 coding DNA: TGCGCCAGCAGTGCCCGGACAAGAGCGGGGGATACGCAGTATTTT. Its protein product is CASSARTRAGDTQYF.

This clone was detected only a few times. The CDR3 loop reads CASSPRTHTEAFF. In DNA, the CDR3 is TGTGCCAGCAGCCCACGGACGCACACTGAAGCTTTCTTT. The chain has TRBV7-3 and TRBJ1-1; D remains unclear. Trimming took off 5 bases at V and 3 bases at J, with 10 bases between the two ends. CDR3 size: 13 residues. Germline assignment: CDR1 SGHTA and CDR2 FQGTGA.

The genes are TRBV27 and TRBJ2-1, with 11 bases lining up with TRBD2. Germline lookup yields CDR1 MNHEY and CDR2 SMNVEV (reference sequence). V was clipped by 5 bases and J by 4 bases; unmatched bases: 7. CDR3 length: 16 residues. CDR3 loop: CASSQTSGGLYNEQFF. The CDR3 coding sequence is TGTGCCAGCAGTCAAACTAGCGGGGGTTTATACAATGAGCAGTTCTTC.

The DNA of the CDR3 is TGTGCCAGCAGCCAACAGACAGGGGTCACTGAAGCTTTCTTT. This codes for CASSQQTGVTEAFF. V and J are TRBV14 and TRBJ1-1, with TRBD1 matching over 8 bases. V trimming: 2 bases; J trimming: 4 bases; junction bases outside the gene matches: 3. The CDR3 contains 14 residues. Germline V gene data show CDR1 as SGHDN and CDR2 as FVKESK.

The CDR3 coding sequence is TGTGCCAGCAGTCGTATAAGGGATAGTGGCTACACCTTC. Its protein is CASSRIRDSGYTF. The chain employs TRBV28 and TRBJ1-2, with D hard to call. The ends were cut back, 5 bases at V and 7 bases at J, with 14 bases in the middle. The CDR3 is 13 residues long. Germline assignment: CDR1 MDHEN and CDR2 SYDVKM.

The J gene is TRBJ2-7, the V gene TRBV5-4; D not resolved. CDR1 SGHNT and CDR2 YYREEE come from the germline V gene (reference sequence). V was trimmed by 2 bases and J by 2 bases, leaving 8 bases between them. CDR3 length: 13 amino acids. The CDR3 DNA sequence: TGTGCCAGCAGCTTCGGTCAGACCTACGAGCAGTACTTC. It specifies CASSFGQTYEQYF.

CDR3 bases: TGTGCCAGCAGTTCCCCCGCAGGAGAACTCGGGAAACTGTTTTTT. It is translated as CASSSPAGELGKLFF. V is TRBV6-5 and J is TRBJ1-4; D ambiguous. The V end was cut by 4 bases, the J end by 11 bases, with 20 bases between. The CDR3 runs to 15 residues. The germline V gene encodes CDR1 MNHEY and CDR2 SVGAGI.

The J gene is TRBJ2-1, the V gene TRBV5-1; TRBD1 or TRBD2 may be the D gene (6 bases each). V gave up 3 bases and J gave up 3 bases, with 13 bases separating them. Germline assignment: CDR1 SGHRS and CDR2 YFSETQ. There are 15 residues in the CDR3. The CDR3 sequence is CASSSEGGLYNEQFF. CDR3 sequence (DNA): TGCGCCAGCAGCTCAGAGGGGGGACTCTACAATGAGCAGTTCTTC.